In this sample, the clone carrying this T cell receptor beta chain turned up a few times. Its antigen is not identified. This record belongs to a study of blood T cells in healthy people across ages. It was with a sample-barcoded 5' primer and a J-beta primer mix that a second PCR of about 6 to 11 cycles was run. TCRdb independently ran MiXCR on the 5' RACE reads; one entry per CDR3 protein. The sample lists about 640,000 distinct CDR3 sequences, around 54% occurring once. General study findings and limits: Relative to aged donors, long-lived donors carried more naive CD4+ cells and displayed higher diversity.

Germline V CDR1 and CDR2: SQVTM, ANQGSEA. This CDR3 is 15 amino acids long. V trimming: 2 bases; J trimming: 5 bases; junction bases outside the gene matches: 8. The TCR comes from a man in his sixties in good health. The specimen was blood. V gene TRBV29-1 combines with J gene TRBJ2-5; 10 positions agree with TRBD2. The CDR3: CSVETGLAFLETQYF. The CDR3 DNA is TGCAGCGTTGAAACGGGACTAGCGTTTCTCGAGACCCAGTACTTC.